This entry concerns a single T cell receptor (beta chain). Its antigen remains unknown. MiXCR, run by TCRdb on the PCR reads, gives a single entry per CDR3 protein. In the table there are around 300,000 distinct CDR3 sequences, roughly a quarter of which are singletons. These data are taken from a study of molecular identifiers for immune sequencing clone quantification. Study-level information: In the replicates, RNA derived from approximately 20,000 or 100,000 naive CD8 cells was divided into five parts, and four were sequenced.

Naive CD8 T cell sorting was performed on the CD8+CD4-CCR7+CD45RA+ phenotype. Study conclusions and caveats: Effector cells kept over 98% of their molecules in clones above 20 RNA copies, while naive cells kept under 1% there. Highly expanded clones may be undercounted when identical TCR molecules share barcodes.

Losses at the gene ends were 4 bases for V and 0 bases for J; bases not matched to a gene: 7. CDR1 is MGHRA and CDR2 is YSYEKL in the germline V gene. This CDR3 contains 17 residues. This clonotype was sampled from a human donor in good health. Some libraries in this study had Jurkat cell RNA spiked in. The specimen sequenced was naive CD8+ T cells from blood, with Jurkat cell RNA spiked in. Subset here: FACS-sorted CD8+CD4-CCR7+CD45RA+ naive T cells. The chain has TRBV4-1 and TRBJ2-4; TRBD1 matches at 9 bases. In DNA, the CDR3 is TGCGCCAGCAGCCCTTTCGGACAGGGGCTAGCCAAAAACATTCAGTACTTC. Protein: CASSPFGQGLAKNIQYF.